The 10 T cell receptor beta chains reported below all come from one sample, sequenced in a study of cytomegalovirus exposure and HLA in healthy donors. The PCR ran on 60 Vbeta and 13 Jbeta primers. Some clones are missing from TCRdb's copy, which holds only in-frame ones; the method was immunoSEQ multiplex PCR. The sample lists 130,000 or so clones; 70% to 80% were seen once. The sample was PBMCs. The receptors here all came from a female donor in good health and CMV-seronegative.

CDR3 nucleotides: TGTGCCAGCAGTGACCGGGACAGAGATGAAGCTTTCTTT. Translation gives CASSDRDRDEAFF. The V gene is TRBV6-1, the J gene TRBJ1-1; TRBD1 aligns across 7 bases. The junction had 5 bases not matched to a gene; V was cut back by 3 bases and J by 7 bases. Germline CDR1 and CDR2: MNHNS and SASEGT. This CDR3 has 13 amino acids.

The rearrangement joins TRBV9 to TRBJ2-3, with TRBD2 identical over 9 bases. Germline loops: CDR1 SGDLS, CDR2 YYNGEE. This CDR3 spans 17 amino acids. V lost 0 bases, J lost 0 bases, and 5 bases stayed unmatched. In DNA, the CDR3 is TGTGCCAGCAGCGTAGGAGGCCTAGCGGGAAGCACAGATACGCAGTATTTT. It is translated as CASSVGGLAGSTDTQYF.

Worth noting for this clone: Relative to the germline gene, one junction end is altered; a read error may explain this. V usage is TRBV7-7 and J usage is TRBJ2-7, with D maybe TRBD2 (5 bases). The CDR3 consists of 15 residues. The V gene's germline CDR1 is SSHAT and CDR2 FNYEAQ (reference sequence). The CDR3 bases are TGTGCTAGCAGCTTAGCGTTGGGGAGCTCCTACGAGCAGTACTTC. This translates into CASSLALGSSYEQYF.

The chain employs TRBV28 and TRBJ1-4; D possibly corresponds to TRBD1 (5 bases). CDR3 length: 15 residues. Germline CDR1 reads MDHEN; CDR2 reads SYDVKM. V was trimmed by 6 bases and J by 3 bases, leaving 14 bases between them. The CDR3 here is CASSASGEANEKLFF. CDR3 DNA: TGTGCCAGCAGCGCGTCGGGGGAAGCTAATGAAAAACTGTTTTTT.

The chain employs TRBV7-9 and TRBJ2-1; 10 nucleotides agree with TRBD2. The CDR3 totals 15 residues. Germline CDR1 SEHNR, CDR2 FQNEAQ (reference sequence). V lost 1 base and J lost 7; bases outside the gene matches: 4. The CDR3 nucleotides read TGTGCCAGCAGCTTAGGAGCGGGAGGGGAGAATGAGCAGTTCTTC. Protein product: CASSLGAGGENEQFF. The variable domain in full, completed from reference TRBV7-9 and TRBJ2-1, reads DTGVSQNPRHKITKRGQNVTFRCDPISEHNRLYWYRQTLGQGPEFLTYFQNEAQLEKSRLLSDRFSAERPKGSFSTLEIQRTEQGDSAMYLCASSLGAGGENEQFFGPGTRLTVL.

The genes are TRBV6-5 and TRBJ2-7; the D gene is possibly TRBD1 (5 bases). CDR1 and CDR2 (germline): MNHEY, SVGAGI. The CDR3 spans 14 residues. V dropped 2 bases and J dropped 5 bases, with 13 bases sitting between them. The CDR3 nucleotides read TGTGCCAGCAGTTACGGCCAGGGAACAGACGAGCAGTACTTC. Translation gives CASSYGQGTDEQYF.

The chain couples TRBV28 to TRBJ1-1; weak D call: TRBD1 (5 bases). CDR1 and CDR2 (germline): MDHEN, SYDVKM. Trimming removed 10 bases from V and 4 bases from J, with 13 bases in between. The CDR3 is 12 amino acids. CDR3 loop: CATGGVTTEAFF. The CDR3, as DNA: TGTGCCACTGGGGGGGTCACCACTGAAGCTTTCTTT. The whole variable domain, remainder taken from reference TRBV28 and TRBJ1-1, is DVKVTQSSRYLVKRTGEKVFLECVQDMDHENMFWYRQDPGLGLRLIYFSYDVKMKEKGDIPEGYSVSREKKERFSLILESASTNQTSMYLCATGGVTTEAFFGQGTRLTVV.

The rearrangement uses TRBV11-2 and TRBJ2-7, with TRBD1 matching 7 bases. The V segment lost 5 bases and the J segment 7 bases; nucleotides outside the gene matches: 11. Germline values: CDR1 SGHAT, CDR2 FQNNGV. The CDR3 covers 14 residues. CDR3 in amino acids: CASSPSTGTVEQYF. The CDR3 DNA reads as TGTGCCAGCAGCCCGTCAACCGGGACAGTGGAGCAGTACTTC. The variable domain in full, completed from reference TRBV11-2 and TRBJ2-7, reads EAGVAQSPRYKIIEKRQSVAFWCNPISGHATLYWYQQILGQGPKLLIQFQNNGVVDDSQLPKDRFSAERLKGVDSTLKIQPAKLEDSAVYLCASSPSTGTVEQYFGPGTRLTVT.

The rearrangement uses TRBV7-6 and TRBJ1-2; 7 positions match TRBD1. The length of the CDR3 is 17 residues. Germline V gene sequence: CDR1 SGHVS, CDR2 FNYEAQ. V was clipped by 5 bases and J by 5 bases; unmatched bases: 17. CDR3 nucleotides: TGTGCCAGCAGCCCTCTCGACAGGGTGGTTGACGCTTATGGCTACACCTTC. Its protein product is CASSPLDRVVDAYGYTF.

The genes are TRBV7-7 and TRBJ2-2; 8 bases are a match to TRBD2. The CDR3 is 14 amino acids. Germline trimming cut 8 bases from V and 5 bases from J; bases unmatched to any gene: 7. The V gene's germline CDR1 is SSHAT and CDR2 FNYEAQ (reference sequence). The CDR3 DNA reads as TGTGCCAGCGGCTGGGGCGGGGGGACCGGGGAGCTGTTTTTT. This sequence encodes CASGWGGGTGELFF.